This T cell receptor (beta chain) was sequenced in a study of early T cells in non-severe SARS-CoV-2 infection. Overall study context: Sequencing targeted bulk RNA from unsorted whole blood, leaving chains unpaired.

The TCR library protocol attached unique molecular identifiers to the individual cDNA molecules. TCRdb re-called the 5' RACE reads with MiXCR, one entry per CDR3 protein. This repertoire shows tens of thousands of distinct CDR3 sequences, 6% to 7.5% found once; its top ten account for under 30%. The specimen was whole blood, collected at baseline. This receptor was taken from an adult who was a healthcare worker with PCR-confirmed SARS-CoV-2 infection or an uninfected control (not recorded which).

The CDR3: CASSQVFSSYEQYF. CDR3 nucleotide sequence: TGTGCCAGCAGCCAAGTCTTTAGCTCCTACGAGCAGTACTTC. V is TRBV3-1 and J is TRBJ2-7; no reliable D call. V lost 1 base and J 0 bases, leaving 7 bases between the germline ends. CDR1 and CDR2 (germline): LGHDT, YNNKEL (reference sequence). The CDR3 is 14 amino acids.